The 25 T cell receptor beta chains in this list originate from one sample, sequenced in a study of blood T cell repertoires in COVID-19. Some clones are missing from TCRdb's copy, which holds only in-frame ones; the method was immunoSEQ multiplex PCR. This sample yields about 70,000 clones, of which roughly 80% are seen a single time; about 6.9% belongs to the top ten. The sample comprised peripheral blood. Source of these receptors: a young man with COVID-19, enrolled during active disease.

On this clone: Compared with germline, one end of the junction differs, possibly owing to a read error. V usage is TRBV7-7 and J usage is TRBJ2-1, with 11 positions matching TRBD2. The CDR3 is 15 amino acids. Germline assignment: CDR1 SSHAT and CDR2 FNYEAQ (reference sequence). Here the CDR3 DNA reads TGTGCTAGCAGCTTATTAGCGGGAGGGCCCAATGAGCAGTTCTTC. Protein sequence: CASSLLAGGPNEQFF. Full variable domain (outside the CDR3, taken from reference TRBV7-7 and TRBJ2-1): GAGVSQSPRYKVTKRGQDVTLRCDPISSHATLYWYQQALGQGPEFLTYFNYEAQPDKSGLPSDRFSAERPEGSISTLTIQRTEQRDSAMYRCASSLLAGGPNEQFFGPGTRLTVL.

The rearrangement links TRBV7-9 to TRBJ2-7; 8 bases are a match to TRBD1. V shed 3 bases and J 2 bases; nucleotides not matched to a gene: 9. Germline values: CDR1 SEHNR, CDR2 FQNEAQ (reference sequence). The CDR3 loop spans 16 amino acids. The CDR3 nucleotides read TGTGCCAGCAGCTTGGGACAGGTCAACTTTCCCTACGAGCAGTACTTC. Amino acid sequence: CASSLGQVNFPYEQYF.

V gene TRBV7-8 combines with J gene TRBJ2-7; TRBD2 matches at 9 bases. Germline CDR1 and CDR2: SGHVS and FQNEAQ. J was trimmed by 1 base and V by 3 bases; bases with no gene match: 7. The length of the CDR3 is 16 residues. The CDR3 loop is CASSFRLSGRSYEQYF. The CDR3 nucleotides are TGTGCCAGCAGCTTCCGACTGAGCGGGAGGTCCTACGAGCAGTACTTC.

The CDR3 spells CASSIGLAADTQYF. CDR3 in DNA: TGTGCCAGTAGTATAGGACTAGCGGCCGATACGCAGTATTTT. This chain connects TRBV19 to TRBJ2-3; 9 bases map to TRBD2. J was trimmed by 6 bases and V by 1 base; bases with no gene match: 2. CDR3 length equals 14 residues. Germline values: CDR1 LNHDA, CDR2 SQIVND (reference sequence).

CDR3 loop: CASSGTSYSYEQYF. The CDR3 nucleotides read TGTGCCAGCTCTGGGACTTCATACTCCTACGAGCAGTACTTC. V is TRBV18 and J is TRBJ2-7, with D possibly TRBD2 on 6 matching bases. Germline V gene lookup returns CDR1 KGHSH and CDR2 LQKENI. Trimming took off 6 bases at V and 0 bases at J, with 12 bases between the two ends. CDR3 size: 14 residues.

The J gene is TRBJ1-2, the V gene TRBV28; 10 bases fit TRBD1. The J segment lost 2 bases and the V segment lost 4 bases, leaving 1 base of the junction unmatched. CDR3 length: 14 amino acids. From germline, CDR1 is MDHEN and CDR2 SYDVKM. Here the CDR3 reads CASSSGQGNYGYTF. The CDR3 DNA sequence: TGTGCCAGCAGTTCGGGACAGGGGAACTATGGCTACACCTTC.

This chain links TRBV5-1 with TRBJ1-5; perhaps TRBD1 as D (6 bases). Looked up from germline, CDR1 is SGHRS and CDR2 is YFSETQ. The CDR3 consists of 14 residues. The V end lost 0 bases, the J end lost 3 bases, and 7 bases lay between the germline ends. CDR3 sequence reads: CASSLGQDNQPQHF. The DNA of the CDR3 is TGCGCCAGCAGCTTGGGACAGGACAATCAGCCCCAGCATTTT.

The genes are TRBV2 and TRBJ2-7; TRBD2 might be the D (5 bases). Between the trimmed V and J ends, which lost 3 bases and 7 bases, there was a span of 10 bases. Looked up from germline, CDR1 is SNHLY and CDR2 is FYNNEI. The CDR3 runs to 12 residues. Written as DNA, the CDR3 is TGTGCCAGCAGTGATCCGAGGAGGGAGCAGTACTTC. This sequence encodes CASSDPRREQYF.

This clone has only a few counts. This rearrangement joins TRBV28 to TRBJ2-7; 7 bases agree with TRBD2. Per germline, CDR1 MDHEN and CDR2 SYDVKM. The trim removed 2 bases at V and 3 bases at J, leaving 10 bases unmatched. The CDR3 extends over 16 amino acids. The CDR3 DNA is TGTGCCAGCAGTTTACCCGAAGGACTAGGAGTCTACGAGCAGTACTTC. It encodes CASSLPEGLGVYEQYF.

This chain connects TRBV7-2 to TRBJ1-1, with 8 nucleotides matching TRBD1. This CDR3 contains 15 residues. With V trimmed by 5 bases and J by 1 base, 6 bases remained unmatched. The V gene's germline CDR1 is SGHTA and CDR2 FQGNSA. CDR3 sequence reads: CASSPDRAGNTEAFF. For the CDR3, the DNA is TGTGCCAGCAGCCCGGACAGGGCGGGGAACACTGAAGCTTTCTTT. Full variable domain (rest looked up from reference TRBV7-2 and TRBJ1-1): GAGVSQSPSNKVTEKGKDVELRCDPISGHTALYWYRQSLGQGLEFLIYFQGNSAPDKSGLPSDRFSAERTGGSVSTLTIQRTQQEDSAVYLCASSPDRAGNTEAFFGQGTRLTVV.

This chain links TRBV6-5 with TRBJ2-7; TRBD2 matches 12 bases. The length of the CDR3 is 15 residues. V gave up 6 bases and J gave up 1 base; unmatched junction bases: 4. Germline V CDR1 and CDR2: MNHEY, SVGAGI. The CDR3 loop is CASRVTSGSSYEQYF. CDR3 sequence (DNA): TGTGCCAGCAGGGTGACTAGCGGGAGTTCCTACGAGCAGTACTTC.

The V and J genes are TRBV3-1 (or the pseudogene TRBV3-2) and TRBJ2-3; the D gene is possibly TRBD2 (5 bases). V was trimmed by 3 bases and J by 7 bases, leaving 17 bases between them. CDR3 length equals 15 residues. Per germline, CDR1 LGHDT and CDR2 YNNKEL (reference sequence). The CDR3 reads CASSQYEEARHTQYF. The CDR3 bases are TGTGCCAGCAGCCAGTACGAGGAGGCTCGTCATACGCAGTATTTT.

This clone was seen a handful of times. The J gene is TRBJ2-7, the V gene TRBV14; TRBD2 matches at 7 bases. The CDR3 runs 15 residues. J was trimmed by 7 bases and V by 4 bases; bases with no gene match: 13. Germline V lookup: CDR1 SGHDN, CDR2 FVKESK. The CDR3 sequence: CASSRQHGGTPEQYF. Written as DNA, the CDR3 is TGTGCCAGCAGCCGACAACACGGGGGGACTCCAGAGCAGTACTTC. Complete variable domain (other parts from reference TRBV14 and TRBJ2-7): EAGVTQFPSHSVIEKGQTVTLRCDPISGHDNLYWYRRVMGKEIKFLLHFVKESKQDESGMPNNRFLAERTGGTYSTLKVQPAELEDSGVYFCASSRQHGGTPEQYFGPGTRLTVT.

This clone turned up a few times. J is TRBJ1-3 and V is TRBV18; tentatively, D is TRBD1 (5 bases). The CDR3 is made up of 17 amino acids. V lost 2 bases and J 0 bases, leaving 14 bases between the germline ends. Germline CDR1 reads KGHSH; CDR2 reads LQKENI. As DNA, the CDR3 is TGTGCCAGCTCACCAGACAGCGCCCGAAGCTCTGGAAACACCATATATTTT. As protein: CASSPDSARSSGNTIYF.

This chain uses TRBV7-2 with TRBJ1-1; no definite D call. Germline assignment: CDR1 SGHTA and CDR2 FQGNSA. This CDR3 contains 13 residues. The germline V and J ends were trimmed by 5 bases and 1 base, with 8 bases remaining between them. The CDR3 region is CASSAQPNTEAFF. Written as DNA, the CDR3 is TGTGCCAGCAGCGCACAGCCGAACACTGAAGCTTTCTTT. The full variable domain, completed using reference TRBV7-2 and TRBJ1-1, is GAGVSQSPSNKVTEKGKDVELRCDPISGHTALYWYRQSLGQGLEFLIYFQGNSAPDKSGLPSDRFSAERTGGSVSTLTIQRTQQEDSAVYLCASSAQPNTEAFFGQGTRLTVV.

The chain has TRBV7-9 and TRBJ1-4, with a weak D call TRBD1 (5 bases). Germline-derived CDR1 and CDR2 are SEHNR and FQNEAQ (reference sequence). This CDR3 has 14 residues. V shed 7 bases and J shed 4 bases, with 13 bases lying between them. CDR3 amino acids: CASTLGEVNEKLFF. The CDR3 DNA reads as TGTGCCAGCACCCTGGGGGAGGTTAATGAAAAACTGTTTTTT.

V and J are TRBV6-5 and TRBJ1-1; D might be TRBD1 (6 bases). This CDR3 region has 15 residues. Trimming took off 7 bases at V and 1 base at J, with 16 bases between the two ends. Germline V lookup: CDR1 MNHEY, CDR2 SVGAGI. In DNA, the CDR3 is TGTGCCAGCATGTTGGACAGACGTCCGAACACTGAAGCTTTCTTT. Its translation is CASMLDRRPNTEAFF.

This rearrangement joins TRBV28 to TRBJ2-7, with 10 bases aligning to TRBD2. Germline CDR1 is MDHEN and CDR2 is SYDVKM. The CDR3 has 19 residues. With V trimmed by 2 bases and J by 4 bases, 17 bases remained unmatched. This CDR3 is CASSLEGTSARFWGYEQYF. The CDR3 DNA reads TGTGCCAGCAGTTTAGAGGGGACTAGCGCGCGATTTTGGGGGTACGAGCAGTACTTC.

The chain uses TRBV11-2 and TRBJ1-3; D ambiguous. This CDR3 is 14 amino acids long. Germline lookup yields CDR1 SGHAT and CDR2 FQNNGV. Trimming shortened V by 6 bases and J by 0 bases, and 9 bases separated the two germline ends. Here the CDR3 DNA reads TGTGCCAGCAGTGGACTCCTCTCTGGAAACACCATATATTTT. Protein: CASSGLLSGNTIYF.

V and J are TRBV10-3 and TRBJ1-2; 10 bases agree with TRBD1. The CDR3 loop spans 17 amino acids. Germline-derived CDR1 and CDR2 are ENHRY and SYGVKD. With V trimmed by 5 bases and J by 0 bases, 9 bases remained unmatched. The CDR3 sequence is CAISPERGTGANYGYTF. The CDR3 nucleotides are TGTGCCATCAGTCCCGAGCGGGGGACAGGGGCTAACTATGGCTACACCTTC.

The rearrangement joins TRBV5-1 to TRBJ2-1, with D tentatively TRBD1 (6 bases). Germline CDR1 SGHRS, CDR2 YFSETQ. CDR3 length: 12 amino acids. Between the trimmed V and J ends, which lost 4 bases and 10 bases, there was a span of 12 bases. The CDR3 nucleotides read TGCGCCAGCAGCCTCACTAGGGGGGAGCAGTTCTTC. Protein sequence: CASSLTRGEQFF.

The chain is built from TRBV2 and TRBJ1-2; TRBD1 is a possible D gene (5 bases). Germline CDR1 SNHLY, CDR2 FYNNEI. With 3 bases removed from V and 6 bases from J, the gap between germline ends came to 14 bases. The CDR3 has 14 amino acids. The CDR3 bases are TGTGCCAGCAGTGAGGATAGGGGCGTGGATGGCTACACCTTC. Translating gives CASSEDRGVDGYTF.

CDR3 sequence (DNA): TGTGCCAGCAGGCAACCTAGCGGGACGTACGAGCAGTACTTC. As protein: CASRQPSGTYEQYF. The rearrangement uses TRBV28 and TRBJ2-7; 9 positions match TRBD2. V was pared by 6 bases and J by 4 bases, with 7 bases of the junction left unmatched. The CDR3 is made up of 14 amino acids. Per germline, CDR1 MDHEN and CDR2 SYDVKM.

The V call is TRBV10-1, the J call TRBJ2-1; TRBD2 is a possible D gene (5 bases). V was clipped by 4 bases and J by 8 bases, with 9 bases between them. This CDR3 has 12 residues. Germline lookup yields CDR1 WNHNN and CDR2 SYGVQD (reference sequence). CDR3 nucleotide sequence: TGCGCCAGCAGTGGGCCGAGGGATGAGCAGTTCTTC. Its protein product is CASSGPRDEQFF.

The CDR3 DNA sequence: TGTGCCAGCAGCCACGGGAGCCGCAATGAGCAGTTCTTC. It specifies CASSHGSRNEQFF. This chain connects TRBV4-2 to TRBJ2-1, with D perhaps TRBD2 (6 bases). The CDR3 covers 13 residues. V was trimmed by 3 bases and J by 6 bases, leaving 9 bases between them. CDR1 is LGHNA, CDR2 YNFKEQ, per germline.